One TCR beta chain is described in this entry. Its cognate antigen is unknown. The entry originates in a study of long-term antiretroviral therapy in people with HIV. Study-wide background: A decade or so separates the oldest specimens from the later 2015 immediate-ART recommendation.

Overall study results and limits: After ART, diversity increased yet remained lower than transplant donor controls. Whereas controls had wider CDR3 length ranges, HIV repertoires had narrower ones.

An immunoSEQ assay, version v3.0, was performed at survey level. Some clones are missing from TCRdb's copy, which holds only in-frame ones; the method was immunoSEQ multiplex PCR. The repertoire includes tens of thousands of clones, 80% to 85% of them detected once, and roughly 9.8% sits in the top ten. The sequence was collected from a man aged 25 to 40 with HIV. The sequencing used unsorted PBMCs, collected roughly 2.7 years after starting antiretroviral therapy.

CDR3 nucleotide sequence: TGTGCCAGCAGTTACTCGCCCACCGCCCGGGACCTCTGGCACGAGCAGTACTTC. This codes for CASSYSPTARDLWHEQYF. The genes are TRBV6-7 and TRBJ2-7; D may correspond to TRBD1 or TRBD2 (5 bases each). TRBV6-7 is an open reading frame whose function is uncertain. The CDR3 is 18 residues long. Trimming shortened V by 0 bases and J by 5 bases, and 23 bases separated the two germline ends.